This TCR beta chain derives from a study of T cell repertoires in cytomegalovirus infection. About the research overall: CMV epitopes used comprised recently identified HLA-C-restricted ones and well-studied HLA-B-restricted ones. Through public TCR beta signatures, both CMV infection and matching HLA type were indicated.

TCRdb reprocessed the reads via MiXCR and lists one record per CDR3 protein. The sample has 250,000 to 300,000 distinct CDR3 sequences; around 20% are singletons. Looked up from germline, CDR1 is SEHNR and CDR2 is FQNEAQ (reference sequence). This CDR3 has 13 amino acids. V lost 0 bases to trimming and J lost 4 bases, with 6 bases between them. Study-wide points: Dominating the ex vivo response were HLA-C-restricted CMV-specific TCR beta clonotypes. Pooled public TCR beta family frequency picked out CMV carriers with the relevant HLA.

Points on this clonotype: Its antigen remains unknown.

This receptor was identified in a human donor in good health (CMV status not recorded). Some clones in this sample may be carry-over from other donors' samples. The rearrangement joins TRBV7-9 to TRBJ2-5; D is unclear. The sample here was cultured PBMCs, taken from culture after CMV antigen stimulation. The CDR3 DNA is TGTGCCAGCAGCTTAGCGAATGTAGAGACCCAGTACTTC. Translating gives CASSLANVETQYF. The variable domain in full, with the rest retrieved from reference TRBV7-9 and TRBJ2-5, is DTGVSQNPRHKITKRGQNVTFRCDPISEHNRLYWYRQTLGQGPEFLTYFQNEAQLEKSRLLSDRFSAERPKGSFSTLEIQRTEQGDSAMYLCASSLANVETQYFGPGTRLLVL.